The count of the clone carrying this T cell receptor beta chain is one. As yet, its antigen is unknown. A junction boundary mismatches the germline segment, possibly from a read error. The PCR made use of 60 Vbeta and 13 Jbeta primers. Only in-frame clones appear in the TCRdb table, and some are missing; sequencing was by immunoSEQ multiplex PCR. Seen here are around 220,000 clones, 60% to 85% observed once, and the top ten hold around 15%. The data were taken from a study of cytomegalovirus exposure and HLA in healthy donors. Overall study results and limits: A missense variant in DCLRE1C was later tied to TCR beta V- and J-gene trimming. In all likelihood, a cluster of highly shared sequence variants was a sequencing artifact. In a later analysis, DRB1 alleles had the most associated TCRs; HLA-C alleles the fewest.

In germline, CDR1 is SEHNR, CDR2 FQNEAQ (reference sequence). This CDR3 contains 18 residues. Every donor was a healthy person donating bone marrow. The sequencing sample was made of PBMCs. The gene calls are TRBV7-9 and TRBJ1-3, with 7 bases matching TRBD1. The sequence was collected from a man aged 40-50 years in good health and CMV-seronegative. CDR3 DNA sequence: TGTTCCAGCAGCTCACCGGGACAGCTTTCCTTGTCTGGAAACACCATATATTTT. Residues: CSSSSPGQLSLSGNTIYF.